One sample yielded the 17 T cell receptor beta chains listed below, sequenced in a study of blood T cell repertoires in COVID-19. TCRdb's copy holds only in-frame clones and misses some; the assay was immunoSEQ multiplex PCR. The sample has around 200,000 clones, 87% seen once. The sequencing input was peripheral blood. The source is a woman under 30 who had recovered from COVID-19.

The chain recombines TRBV9 with TRBJ2-3, with D uncertain. Germline CDR1 reads SGDLS; CDR2 reads YYNGEE. V was shortened by 0 bases and J by 7 bases, with 9 bases between the two germline ends. The CDR3 runs to 13 residues. The CDR3 protein is CASSVGWANTQYF. DNA of the CDR3: TGTGCCAGCAGCGTAGGTTGGGCAAATACGCAGTATTTT.

The chain uses TRBV5-5 and TRBJ1-2; 7 bases match TRBD1. The CDR3 loop spans 15 amino acids. Looked up from germline, CDR1 is SGHKS and CDR2 is YYEKEE (reference sequence). Trimming removed 4 bases from V and 5 bases from J; junction bases left unmatched: 11. CDR3 amino acids: CASSPDGQDLYGYTF. In nucleotides, the CDR3 is TGTGCCAGCAGCCCCGATGGACAGGACCTTTATGGCTACACCTTC.

J is TRBJ1-1 and V is TRBV14; no clear D. This CDR3 comprises 15 residues. Trimming left V 1 base short and J 1 base short, with 10 bases between. Looked up from germline, CDR1 is SGHDN and CDR2 is FVKESK. The CDR3 sequence is CASSQVVGANTEAFF. CDR3 sequence (DNA): TGTGCCAGCAGCCAAGTTGTAGGAGCGAACACTGAAGCTTTCTTT.

The chain uses TRBV5-3 and TRBJ2-7; weak D call: TRBD2 (5 bases). TRBV5-3 qualifies as an ORF whose function is uncertain. This CDR3 is built from 13 residues. With 5 bases removed from V and 9 bases from J, the gap between germline ends came to 18 bases. CDR3 amino acids: CARSSPSRKGQYV. The CDR3 bases are TGTGCCAGAAGTTCTCCTAGCCGAAAGGGGCAGTACGTC.

The chain uses TRBV29-1 and TRBJ2-5, with D perhaps TRBD2 (6 bases). CDR3 length: 12 residues. Germline assignment: CDR1 SQVTM and CDR2 ANQGSEA. With 6 bases removed from V and 2 bases from J, the gap between germline ends came to 10 bases. Here the CDR3 DNA reads TGCAGCGTGTCGCGGGAACAAGAGACCCAGTACTTC. It encodes CSVSREQETQYF.

V gene TRBV18 combines with J gene TRBJ2-1; 10 positions agree with TRBD2. Germline CDR1 and CDR2: KGHSH and LQKENI. Germline trimming cut 6 bases from V and 4 bases from J; bases unmatched to any gene: 12. This CDR3 is 17 amino acids long. CDR3 sequence reads: CASSPARTSGSYNEQFF. CDR3 nucleotides: TGTGCCAGCTCCCCCGCTAGGACTAGCGGCTCTTACAATGAGCAGTTCTTC.

The chain couples TRBV19 to TRBJ2-1; a weak D match, TRBD2 (6 bases). From germline, CDR1 is LNHDA and CDR2 SQIVND (reference sequence). Trimming stripped 0 bases from V and 7 bases from J, with 10 bases between. The CDR3 has 14 residues. CDR3 region: CASSIDGRGNEQFF. The CDR3 DNA reads TGTGCCAGTAGTATAGACGGGAGAGGGAATGAGCAGTTCTTC.

This clone was detected once. The chain combines TRBV5-4 with TRBJ1-3, with a weak D call TRBD1 (5 bases). Per germline, CDR1 SGHNT and CDR2 YYREEE (reference sequence). The CDR3 sequence is 20 residues long. V was cut by 4 bases and J by 7 bases, with 33 bases left in between. The CDR3 DNA reads TGTGCCAGCAGCCTGAATGAGGAGGATCCCAAGCTGGGGGAGGAGAACACCATATATTTT. Protein product: CASSLNEEDPKLGEENTIYF.

V usage is TRBV14 and J usage is TRBJ2-1; 7 bases line up with TRBD1. CDR3 length: 14 amino acids. J lost 4 bases, V lost 4 bases, and 4 bases had no gene match. Germline V CDR1 and CDR2: SGHDN, FVKESK. CDR3 protein: CASSPRTGYNEQFF. In DNA, the CDR3 is TGTGCCAGCAGCCCCCGGACAGGATACAATGAGCAGTTCTTC.

This chain joins TRBV2 and TRBJ2-1; 7 bases fit TRBD1. V lost 1 base to trimming and J lost 7 bases; unmatched junction nucleotides: 7. In germline, CDR1 is SNHLY, CDR2 FYNNEI. The CDR3 extends over 15 amino acids. The CDR3 spells CASSEGGGRANEQFF. The CDR3 DNA sequence: TGTGCCAGCAGTGAAGGAGGGGGCCGGGCGAATGAGCAGTTCTTC.

The V gene is TRBV27, the J gene TRBJ2-7; 8 bases fit TRBD1. This CDR3 is built from 13 residues. With 2 bases clipped from V and 9 bases from J, the junction kept 6 bases outside the gene matches. The germline V gene encodes CDR1 MNHEY and CDR2 SMNVEV (reference sequence). The CDR3 bases are TGTGCCAGCAGTTTACGACAGGGGAGTCGGCAGTACTTC. Translated: CASSLRQGSRQYF.

V is TRBV29-1 and J is TRBJ1-3; maybe TRBD1 (6 bases). Trimming took 4 bases from V and 1 from J, leaving 14 bases between them. CDR1 is SQVTM and CDR2 is ANQGSEA in the germline V gene. The length of the CDR3 is 15 residues. CDR3 protein: CSVVLDSRSGNTIYF. In DNA form, the CDR3 reads TGCAGCGTTGTTTTGGACAGTCGATCTGGAAACACCATATATTTT. The full variable domain, with the rest looked up from reference TRBV29-1 and TRBJ1-3, is SAVISQKPSRDICQRGTSLTIQCQVDSQVTMMFWYRQQPGQSLTLIATANQGSEATYESGFVIDKFPISRPNLTFSTLTVSNMSPEDSSIYLCSVVLDSRSGNTIYFGEGSWLTVV.

The gene calls are TRBV25-1 and TRBJ2-5; TRBD1 agrees at 7 bases. This CDR3 comprises 14 residues. Germline V gene lookup returns CDR1 MGHDK and CDR2 SYGVNS. Germline trimming cut 6 bases from V and 4 bases from J; bases unmatched to any gene: 8. The CDR3 protein is CASRLTGESETQYF. CDR3 DNA sequence: TGTGCCAGCAGATTAACAGGGGAATCAGAGACCCAGTACTTC.

The chain is built from TRBV5-1 and TRBJ2-5; D might be TRBD1 (5 bases). The V end lost 4 bases, the J end lost 4 bases, and 11 bases lay between the germline ends. The germline V gene encodes CDR1 SGHRS and CDR2 YFSETQ. This CDR3 region has 13 residues. CDR3 amino acids: CASSGQGGETQYF. The CDR3 DNA sequence: TGCGCCAGCAGCGGGCAGGGCGGAGAGACCCAGTACTTC.

V and J are TRBV3-1 (or the pseudogene TRBV3-2) and TRBJ1-1; D remains unclear. In germline, CDR1 is LGHDT, CDR2 YNNKEL (reference sequence). The length of the CDR3 is 15 residues. V was cut by 0 bases and J by 7 bases, with 15 bases left in between. DNA for the CDR3: TGTGCCAGCAGCCAAGATGGATTCACAGCAGATGAAGCTTTCTTT. Encoded protein: CASSQDGFTADEAFF.

The CDR3 here is CASSLGLAGTLPYF. The CDR3 coding sequence is TGTGCCAGCAGCTTGGGTCTAGCGGGAACCTTGCCGTACTTC. The gene calls are TRBV5-4 and TRBJ2-5; 9 bases map to TRBD2. Looked up from germline, CDR1 is SGHNT and CDR2 is YYREEE (reference sequence). This CDR3 is 14 amino acids long. J gave up 13 bases and V 0 bases, and 10 bases lay outside the gene matches. The whole variable domain, remainder taken from reference TRBV5-4 and TRBJ2-5, is ETGVTQSPTHLIKTRGQQVTLRCSSQSGHNTVSWYQQALGQGPQFIFQYYREEENGRGNFPPRFSGLQFPNYSSELNVNALELDDSALYLCASSLGLAGTLPYFGPGTRLLVL.

The V and J genes are TRBV6-5 and TRBJ2-3; 10 nucleotides agree with TRBD2. Per germline, CDR1 MNHEY and CDR2 SVGAGI. This CDR3 is 16 amino acids long. With 2 bases clipped from V and 0 bases from J, the junction kept 2 bases outside the gene matches. In DNA form, the CDR3 reads TGTGCCAGCAGTTACCTAGCGGGGGCCAGCACAGATACGCAGTATTTT. It encodes CASSYLAGASTDTQYF.